Listed here is a single TCR beta chain. Original handling: Reference gene primer amplification gave nucleated cell count estimates. Libraries were prepared by immunoSEQ multiplex PCR; TCRdb keeps only in-frame clonotypes and omits some of them. That table gives V, J and clone size, and the DNA gave D and trimming. The table shows under 200,000 clones, with 86% occurring only once. Germline values: CDR1 SGHNT, CDR2 YYREEE (reference sequence). V lost 4 bases and J lost 4; bases outside the gene matches: 5. The CDR3 sequence is 15 residues long. This record belongs to a study of blood T cell repertoires in COVID-19. Study summary: Samples taken during acute and convalescent COVID-19 were collected in the United States, Italy and Spain. Sample material is recorded as cDNA or gDNA derived from T cells, B-cell-depleted T cells, or PBMCs.

The specimen was peripheral blood. The sequence was obtained from a woman of 80 years or more in a cohort sampled during active or convalescent COVID-19. The chain joins TRBV5-4 to TRBJ2-2, with 9 bases matching TRBD1. DNA for the CDR3: TGTGCCAGCAGCCTCGGACAGGGGAGCACCGGGGAGCTGTTTTTT. It yields the protein CASSLGQGSTGELFF. Based on the CDR3 plus reference TRBV5-4 and TRBJ2-2, the full variable domain is ETGVTQSPTHLIKTRGQQVTLRCSSQSGHNTVSWYQQALGQGPQFIFQYYREEENGRGNFPPRFSGLQFPNYSSELNVNALELDDSALYLCASSLGQGSTGELFFGEGSRLTVL.